This T cell receptor beta chain was obtained from a study of molecular identifiers for immune sequencing clone quantification. General study results and limits: Barcodes shared by identical TCR molecules could lead to underestimated sizes of highly expanded clones.

Previously described methods and listed TCR primers were used for bulk TCR libraries. From the PCR reads, TCRdb called clonotypes with MiXCR, one entry per CDR3 protein. The sample records over 300,000 distinct CDR3 sequences, 24% being singletons. Source material for naive CD8 libraries was roughly 18,000 to 1,000,000 sorted cells, with 10%, 30% or 50% RNA. Regarding this clonotype: Its antigen is as yet unknown. Because the CDR3 is missing its conserved closing phenylalanine or tryptophan, this is likely a read error.

Trimming pared 2 bases from V and 0 bases from J, leaving 7 bases between. The V gene's germline CDR1 is SEHNR and CDR2 FQNEAQ (reference sequence). The CDR3 covers 14 residues. Sequenced: naive CD8+ T cells from blood, with Jurkat cell RNA spiked in. Subset reported: FACS-sorted CD8+CD4-CCR7+CD45RA+ naive T cells. The chain employs TRBV7-9 and TRBJ2-5; weak D call: TRBD2 (5 bases). The clonotype comes from a human donor in good health. Some libraries in this study had Jurkat cell RNA spiked in. CDR3 loop: CASSLRGYQETQYS. CDR3 coding DNA: TGTGCCAGCAGCTTACGGGGTTACCAAGAGACCCAGTACTCC.